This is a list of T cell receptor beta chains from one sample in a study of shared clonotypes between healthy human individuals. The assay was immunoSEQ multiplex PCR, and TCRdb's table has in-frame clones only and misses some. The repertoire holds millions of clones, with approximately 94% as singletons. Sequenced input: naive CD8+ T cells sorted from blood. These receptors were taken from a man younger than 35 in good health. Each CDR3 is given with its conserved first and last residue. A D gene is named only where the DNA matches it firmly.

v_call: TRBV7-9
d_call: TRBD1
cdr3_length: 16
j_call: TRBJ1-5
cdr3_aa: CASSFFTGEGNQPQHF
cdr3_nt: TGTGCCAGCAGCTTTTTCACAGGGGAAGGGAATCAGCCCCAGCATTTT

v_call: TRBV5-1
d_call: TRBD1
cdr3_length: 15
j_call: TRBJ2-1
cdr3_aa: CASSLRQGSDNEQFF
cdr3_nt: TGCGCCAGCAGCTTAAGACAGGGGAGCGACAATGAGCAGTTCTTC

v_call: TRBV6-5
d_call: -
cdr3_length: 12
j_call: TRBJ2-1
cdr3_aa: CAAGFPYNEQFF
cdr3_nt: TGTGCCGCAGGGTTCCCGTACAATGAGCAGTTCTTC

v_call: TRBV18
d_call: -
cdr3_length: 13
j_call: TRBJ2-7
cdr3_aa: CASSPSFSYEQYF
cdr3_nt: TGTGCCAGCTCACCATCTTTCTCCTACGAGCAGTACTTC

v_call: TRBV27
d_call: -
cdr3_length: 14
j_call: TRBJ1-1
cdr3_aa: CASSLGPMNTEAFF
cdr3_nt: TGTGCCAGCAGTTTGGGCCCGATGAACACTGAAGCTTTCTTT

v_call: TRBV25-1
d_call: -
cdr3_length: 13
j_call: TRBJ2-7
cdr3_aa: CASSEYMKTEQYF
cdr3_nt: TGTGCCAGCAGTGAATATATGAAGACAGAGCAGTACTTC

v_call: TRBV5-4
d_call: TRBD1
cdr3_length: 15
j_call: TRBJ2-7
cdr3_aa: CASSSIAGTDYEQYF
cdr3_nt: TGTGCCAGCAGCTCAATCGCCGGGACAGACTACGAGCAGTACTTC

v_call: TRBV28
d_call: TRBD1
cdr3_length: 15
j_call: TRBJ1-6
cdr3_aa: CASSLETGGSSPLHF
cdr3_nt: TGTGCCAGCAGTTTGGAGACAGGGGGTAGTTCACCCCTCCACTTT

v_call: TRBV6-5
d_call: -
cdr3_length: 15
j_call: TRBJ2-5
cdr3_aa: CASSSAVEYQETQYF
cdr3_nt: TGTGCCAGCAGTTCTGCAGTAGAGTACCAAGAGACCCAGTACTTC

v_call: TRBV5-1
d_call: -
cdr3_length: 14
j_call: TRBJ2-5
cdr3_aa: CASSSSLGQETQYF
cdr3_nt: TGCGCCAGCAGCTCCTCTTTGGGTCAAGAGACCCAGTACTTC

v_call: TRBV27
d_call: -
cdr3_length: 15
j_call: TRBJ2-7
cdr3_aa: CASSFDASPFYEQYF
cdr3_nt: TGTGCCAGCAGTTTTGATGCCTCGCCTTTCTACGAGCAGTACTTC

v_call: TRBV28
d_call: -
cdr3_length: 13
j_call: TRBJ1-1
cdr3_aa: CASSFDVNTEAFF
cdr3_nt: TGTGCCAGCAGTTTTGACGTGAACACTGAAGCTTTCTTT

v_call: TRBV30
d_call: TRBD2
cdr3_length: 13
j_call: TRBJ2-7
cdr3_aa: CAWNLAGSYEQYF
cdr3_nt: TGTGCCTGGAACCTAGCGGGATCCTACGAGCAGTACTTC

v_call: TRBV4-1
d_call: -
cdr3_length: 12
j_call: TRBJ1-2
cdr3_aa: CASSQDQKYYTF
cdr3_nt: TGCGCCAGCAGCCAAGACCAGAAGTACTACACCTTC

v_call: TRBV6-5
d_call: -
cdr3_length: 15
j_call: TRBJ2-5
cdr3_aa: CASSYGLAHGETQYF
cdr3_nt: TGTGCCAGCAGTTACGGGCTAGCCCATGGAGAGACCCAGTACTTC

v_call: TRBV30
d_call: TRBD1
cdr3_length: 13
j_call: TRBJ1-2
cdr3_aa: CAWTRGLNYGYTF
cdr3_nt: TGTGCCTGGACGAGGGGGCTGAACTATGGCTACACCTTC

v_call: TRBV13
d_call: -
cdr3_length: 13
j_call: TRBJ2-5
cdr3_aa: CASSLRGGETQYF
cdr3_nt: TGTGCCAGCAGCTTACGCGGAGGGGAGACCCAGTACTTC

v_call: TRBV27
d_call: -
cdr3_length: 14
j_call: TRBJ1-1
cdr3_aa: CASSSGRGRSEAFF
cdr3_nt: TGTGCCAGCAGTTCAGGGCGGGGAAGGTCTGAAGCTTTCTTT

v_call: TRBV13
d_call: TRBD2
cdr3_length: 16
j_call: TRBJ2-2
cdr3_aa: CASSFKTSGVTGELFF
cdr3_nt: TGTGCCAGCAGCTTCAAGACTAGCGGGGTCACCGGGGAGCTGTTTTTT

v_call: TRBV6-5
d_call: -
cdr3_length: 15
j_call: TRBJ2-2
cdr3_aa: CASSYSEGSTGELFF
cdr3_nt: TGTGCCAGCAGTTACTCGGAGGGGAGCACCGGGGAGCTGTTTTTT

v_call: TRBV2
d_call: TRBD1
cdr3_length: 16
j_call: TRBJ2-7
cdr3_aa: CASVLNRDRGGYEQYF
cdr3_nt: TGTGCCAGCGTCCTAAACCGGGACAGGGGTGGCTACGAGCAGTACTTC

v_call: TRBV29-1
d_call: -
cdr3_length: 14
j_call: TRBJ2-6
cdr3_aa: CSVEDYSGANVLTF
cdr3_nt: TGCAGCGTTGAGGACTACTCTGGGGCCAACGTCCTGACTTTC

v_call: TRBV2
d_call: -
cdr3_length: 16
j_call: TRBJ1-6
cdr3_aa: CASSEIYGSYNSPLHF
cdr3_nt: TGTGCCAGCAGTGAAATATACGGCTCCTATAATTCACCCCTCCACTTT